Listed here are 21 T cell receptor beta chains from one sample, sequenced in a study of cytomegalovirus exposure and HLA in healthy donors. With 60 Vbeta and 13 Jbeta primers, the PCR was carried out. Method: immunoSEQ multiplex PCR; TCRdb's copy keeps in-frame clones and lacks some. Of around 86,000 clones listed, nearly 80% were seen once; the top ten hold about 6.1%. Material: PBMCs. These receptors all stem from a female donor in good health and CMV-seronegative.

This clone has a single count. The chain carries TRBV19 and TRBJ1-4; D remains ambiguous. The CDR3 loop spans 12 amino acids. Deletions cut 11 bases from V and 2 bases from J, with 9 bases between. CDR1 LNHDA and CDR2 SQIVND come from the germline V gene (reference sequence). CDR3 DNA sequence: TGTGCCGCGACGGGGACTAATGAAAAACTGTTTTTT. This sequence encodes CAATGTNEKLFF.

This clone has a handful of counts. V gene TRBV18 combines with J gene TRBJ2-3; D unresolved. This CDR3 region has 13 residues. Germline-derived CDR1 and CDR2 are KGHSH and LQKENI. V dropped 0 bases and J dropped 4 bases, with 5 bases sitting between them. CDR3 protein: CASSPPSADTQYF. CDR3 nucleotides: TGTGCCAGCTCACCACCGTCGGCAGATACGCAGTATTTT.

This clone appeared a few times. The CDR3 DNA is TGTGCCAGCAGCGTAGAGCCCCGGGGCGAGCAGTACTTC. Protein sequence: CASSVEPRGEQYF. The J gene is TRBJ2-7, the V gene TRBV9, with TRBD2 as a possible D gene (5 bases). CDR1 and CDR2 (germline): SGDLS, YYNGEE. V lost 0 bases and J lost 6, with 10 bases in between. CDR3 size: 13 residues.

The rearrangement links TRBV2 to TRBJ2-3, with D possibly TRBD2 on 5 matching bases. This CDR3 has 13 residues. From germline, CDR1 is SNHLY and CDR2 FYNNEI. Trimming left V 5 bases short and J 4 bases short, with 10 bases between. Here the CDR3 reads CASSSRAADTQYF. In DNA, the CDR3 is TGTGCCAGCAGTTCCCGAGCGGCAGATACGCAGTATTTT.

J is TRBJ1-4 and V is TRBV5-1; 7 nucleotides align to TRBD1. V trimming: 6 bases; J trimming: 3 bases; junction bases outside the gene matches: 8. CDR3 length equals 15 residues. Germline V lookup: CDR1 SGHRS, CDR2 YFSETQ. The DNA for the CDR3 is TGCGCCAGCACCCGAGGGGGCTCAGCTAATGAAAAACTGTTTTTT. Amino acids: CASTRGGSANEKLFF.

This CDR3 is CASNLGLASYEQYF. The DNA for the CDR3 is TGTGCCAGCAATTTGGGACTAGCGAGCTACGAGCAGTACTTC. The chain links TRBV2 to TRBJ2-7; 10 bases are shared with TRBD2. Trimming cost V 7 bases and J 3 bases; bases outside gene matches: 6. Germline loops: CDR1 SNHLY, CDR2 FYNNEI. CDR3 length equals 14 residues.

The chain uses TRBV6-5 and TRBJ2-3, with D possibly being TRBD2 (6 bases). The CDR3 has 12 residues. Germline CDR1 reads MNHEY; CDR2 reads SVGAGI. With 6 bases removed from V and 10 bases from J, the gap between germline ends came to 14 bases. CDR3 nucleotide sequence: TGTGCCAGCAGGTCCCAACCGGGAGCGCAGTATTTT. Its translation: CASRSQPGAQYF.

The gene calls are TRBV5-1 and TRBJ1-4; D is undetermined. In germline, CDR1 is SGHRS, CDR2 YFSETQ. The length of the CDR3 is 15 residues. Trimming pared 0 bases from V and 0 bases from J, leaving 6 bases between. CDR3 nucleotide sequence: TGCGCCAGCAGCTTGGGAGTTGCAACTAATGAAAAACTGTTTTTT. As protein: CASSLGVATNEKLFF.

The chain recombines TRBV11-2 with TRBJ2-5; D might be TRBD2 (6 bases). The V and J ends lost 5 bases and 0 bases respectively, with 10 bases between them. The CDR3 is made up of 14 amino acids. Germline CDR1 is SGHAT and CDR2 is FQNNGV. CDR3 residues: CASSQGLYQETQYF. Here the CDR3 DNA reads TGTGCCAGCAGCCAGGGACTCTACCAAGAGACCCAGTACTTC.

In its sample, this clone was seen a few times. This chain connects TRBV10-1 to TRBJ1-2, with 8 bases lining up with TRBD1. The trim removed 8 bases at V and 6 bases at J, leaving 5 bases unmatched. The CDR3 runs to 12 residues. Germline V lookup: CDR1 WNHNN, CDR2 SYGVQD (reference sequence). The CDR3 DNA reads as TGCGCCAGCGGAGGACAGGGTCATGGCTACACCTTC. Its translation is CASGGQGHGYTF.

The genes are TRBV5-6 and TRBJ2-7; tentative D call: TRBD1 (6 bases). Germline CDR1 and CDR2: SGHDT and YYEEEE. The V end lost 5 bases, the J end lost 2 bases, and 11 bases lay between the germline ends. This CDR3 has 13 residues. CDR3 sequence: CASRDRSTYEQYF. CDR3 sequence (DNA): TGTGCCAGCAGAGACAGGAGTACCTACGAGCAGTACTTC.

The rearrangement joins TRBV5-1 to TRBJ2-1; 9 positions match TRBD1. The CDR3 loop spans 15 amino acids. V shed 4 bases and J 4 bases; nucleotides not matched to a gene: 6. Germline CDR1 SGHRS, CDR2 YFSETQ. The CDR3 protein is CASSKTGGEYNEQFF. The CDR3 DNA is TGCGCCAGCAGCAAGACAGGGGGAGAGTACAATGAGCAGTTCTTC. Supplemented by reference TRBV5-1 and TRBJ2-1, the full variable domain reads KAGVTQTPRYLIKTRGQQVTLSCSPISGHRSVSWYQQTPGQGLQFLFEYFSETQRNKGNFPGRFSGRQFSNSRSEMNVSTLELGDSALYLCASSKTGGEYNEQFFGPGTRLTVL.

The J gene is TRBJ2-2, the V gene TRBV6-5; D call uncertain. CDR3 length: 14 residues. Trimming removed 6 bases at V and 1 base at J, with 9 bases between. Germline V gene lookup returns CDR1 MNHEY and CDR2 SVGAGI. The DNA for the CDR3 is TGTGCCAGCAGCTCCTTCGGGAACACCGGGGAGCTGTTTTTT. Translating it yields CASSSFGNTGELFF.

This clone has just a few counts. This chain links TRBV6-5 with TRBJ2-2, with 11 bases that match TRBD2. The germline V gene encodes CDR1 MNHEY and CDR2 SVGAGI. The J segment lost 3 bases and the V segment lost 6 bases, leaving 0 bases of the junction unmatched. This CDR3 comprises 14 residues. CDR3 loop: CASRGLADTGELFF. The CDR3 coding sequence is TGTGCCAGCAGGGGACTAGCGGACACCGGGGAGCTGTTTTTT.

This chain links TRBV11-2 with TRBJ1-1; D ambiguous. The CDR3 contains 13 residues. In germline, CDR1 is SGHAT, CDR2 FQNNGV. With 4 bases removed from V and 0 bases from J, the gap between germline ends came to 6 bases. CDR3 in amino acids: CASSSRVNTEAFF. CDR3 nucleotides: TGTGCCAGCAGCTCCCGGGTGAACACTGAAGCTTTCTTT.

J is TRBJ2-3 and V is TRBV5-1; 10 bases line up with TRBD2. The CDR3 extends over 14 amino acids. Losses at the gene ends were 7 bases for V and 4 bases for J; bases not matched to a gene: 6. In germline, CDR1 is SGHRS, CDR2 YFSETQ. The CDR3 nucleotides are TGCGCCAGCGGGTCTAGCGGGAGATCAGATACGCAGTATTTT. Its protein is CASGSSGRSDTQYF.

This clone was detected a few times. V is TRBV5-6 and J is TRBJ1-1; possible D gene TRBD1, 6 bases. This CDR3 has 13 amino acids. Per germline, CDR1 SGHDT and CDR2 YYEEEE. Trimming took 1 base from V and 6 from J, leaving 10 bases between them. The CDR3, as DNA: TGTGCCAGCAGCTTGACAGGGAGAGCTGAAGCTTTCTTT. It encodes CASSLTGRAEAFF.

This clone was recorded a few times. This rearrangement joins TRBV7-9 to TRBJ2-1, with D possibly being TRBD1 (6 bases). Per germline, CDR1 SEHNR and CDR2 FQNEAQ (reference sequence). V dropped 1 base and J dropped 9 bases, with 7 bases sitting between them. The CDR3 is 12 residues long. CDR3 protein: CASSLGGGEQFF. Written as DNA, the CDR3 is TGTGCCAGCAGCTTAGGAGGGGGTGAGCAGTTCTTC.

The gene calls are TRBV7-9 and TRBJ1-1, with no clear D. The CDR3 covers 13 residues. V was pared by 5 bases and J by 4 bases, with 11 bases between. The germline V gene has CDR1 SEHNR and CDR2 FQNEAQ (reference sequence). The CDR3 coding sequence is TGTGCCAGCAGCGCGACTCAGAGCACTGAAGCTTTCTTT. The encoded protein is CASSATQSTEAFF.

V is TRBV5-1 and J is TRBJ1-5, with 7 nucleotides matching TRBD1. Trimming cost V 4 bases and J 3 bases; bases outside gene matches: 7. Germline-derived CDR1 and CDR2 are SGHRS and YFSETQ. CDR3 length equals 15 residues. The CDR3 DNA is TGCGCCAGCAGCGCCGGGACAGCCGACAATCAGCCCCAGCATTTT. It codes for CASSAGTADNQPQHF.

The V call is TRBV4-2, the J call TRBJ2-7; 13 nucleotides match TRBD2. The CDR3 loop spans 18 amino acids. CDR1 is LGHNA and CDR2 is YNFKEQ in the germline V gene. V was clipped by 0 bases and J by 4 bases; unmatched bases: 9. This CDR3 is CASSQEITGTSGTYEQYF. CDR3 nucleotides: TGTGCCAGCAGCCAAGAAATCACCGGGACTAGCGGGACTTACGAGCAGTACTTC.